This T cell receptor (beta chain) came from a study of shared clonotypes between healthy human individuals. Study findings and constraints: Having only a few donors restricted how much genetic and exposure-history diversity was captured.

To note about this clone: Its antigen is unknown.

The V segment lost 0 bases and the J segment 5 bases; nucleotides outside the gene matches: 7. Germline V gives CDR1 LNHNV, CDR2 YYDKDF (reference sequence). This CDR3 has 15 amino acids. Several immunoSEQ plates received, in even portions, the genomic DNA of each subset. TCRdb's copy holds only in-frame clones and misses some; the assay was immunoSEQ multiplex PCR. This repertoire shows some 1.5 million clones, around 98% found once; its top ten account for approximately 0.44%. The specimen sequenced was naive CD4+ T cells sorted from blood. Specified subset: CD45RA+ positively selected. This clonotype was obtained from a man aged 30 to 45 in good health. The gene calls are TRBV15 and TRBJ2-7; TRBD1 matches at 7 bases. The CDR3 sequence: CATSRDGQVYHEQYF. The DNA of the CDR3 is TGTGCCACCAGCAGAGACGGACAGGTCTACCACGAGCAGTACTTC.